The subject of this entry is one TCR beta chain. This sample is drawn from a study of control samples from healthy donors and cancer patients. The data were produced by immunoSEQ multiplex PCR, yet TCRdb's version contains in-frame clones alone and is incomplete. The data hold 90,000 to 110,000 clones, with 75% to 90% observed a single time. Germline CDR1 LGHNT, CDR2 FRNRAP. The germline V and J ends were trimmed by 0 bases and 7 bases, with 27 bases remaining between them. CDR3 length equals 19 residues. The sequence derives from a woman aged 50 to 65 in good health. The V gene is TRBV12-5, the J gene TRBJ1-1; unclear D gene. Sequenced input: blood. The CDR3 sequence: CASGLVGLKDPGFLSEAFF. The CDR3 bases are TGTGCTAGTGGTTTGGTAGGGCTTAAAGACCCCGGGTTCTTAAGTGAAGCTTTCTTT.